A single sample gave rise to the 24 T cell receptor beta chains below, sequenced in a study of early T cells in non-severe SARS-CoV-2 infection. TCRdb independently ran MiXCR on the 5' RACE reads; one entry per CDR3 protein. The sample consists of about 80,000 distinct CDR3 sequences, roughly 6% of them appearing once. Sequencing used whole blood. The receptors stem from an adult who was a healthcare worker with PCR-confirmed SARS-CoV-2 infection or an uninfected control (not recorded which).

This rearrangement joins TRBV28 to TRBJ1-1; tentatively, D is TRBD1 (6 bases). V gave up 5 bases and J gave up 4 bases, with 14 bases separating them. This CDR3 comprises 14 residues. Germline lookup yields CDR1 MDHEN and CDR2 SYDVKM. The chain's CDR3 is CASSPTGRSTEAFF. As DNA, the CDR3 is TGTGCCAGCAGTCCGACAGGTAGAAGCACTGAAGCTTTCTTT.

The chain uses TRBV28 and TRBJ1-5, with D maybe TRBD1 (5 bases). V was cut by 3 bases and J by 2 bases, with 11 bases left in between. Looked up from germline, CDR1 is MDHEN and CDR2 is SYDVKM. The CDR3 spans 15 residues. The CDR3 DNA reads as TGTGCCAGCAGTTTTCTGCAGGGAGGCAATCAGCCCCAGCATTTT. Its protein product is CASSFLQGGNQPQHF. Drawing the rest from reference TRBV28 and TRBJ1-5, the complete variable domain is DVKVTQSSRYLVKRTGEKVFLECVQDMDHENMFWYRQDPGLGLRLIYFSYDVKMKEKGDIPEGYSVSREKKERFSLILESASTNQTSMYLCASSFLQGGNQPQHFGDGTRLSIL.

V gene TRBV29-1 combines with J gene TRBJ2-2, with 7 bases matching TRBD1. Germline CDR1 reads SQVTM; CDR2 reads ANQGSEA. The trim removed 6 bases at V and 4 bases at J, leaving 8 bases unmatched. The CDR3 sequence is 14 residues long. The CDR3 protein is CSVLPTGLTGELFF. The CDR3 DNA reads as TGCAGCGTCCTGCCGACAGGGCTCACCGGGGAGCTGTTTTTT.

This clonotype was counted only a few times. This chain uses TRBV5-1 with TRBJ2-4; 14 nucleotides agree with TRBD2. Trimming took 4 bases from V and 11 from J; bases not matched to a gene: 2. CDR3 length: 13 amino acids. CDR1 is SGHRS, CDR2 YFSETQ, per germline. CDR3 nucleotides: TGCGCCAGCAGCCCGGGACTAGCGGGGGTTCAGTACTTC. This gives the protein CASSPGLAGVQYF. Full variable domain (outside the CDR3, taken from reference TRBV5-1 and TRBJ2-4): KAGVTQTPRYLIKTRGQQVTLSCSPISGHRSVSWYQQTPGQGLQFLFEYFSETQRNKGNFPGRFSGRQFSNSRSEMNVSTLELGDSALYLCASSPGLAGVQYFGAGTRLSVL.

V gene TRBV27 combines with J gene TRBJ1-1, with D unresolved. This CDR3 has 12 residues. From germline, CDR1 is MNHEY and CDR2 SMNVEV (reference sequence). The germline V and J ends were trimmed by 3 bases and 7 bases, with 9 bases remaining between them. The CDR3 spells CASSFPGGEAFF. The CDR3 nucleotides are TGTGCCAGCAGTTTCCCTGGTGGTGAAGCTTTCTTT.

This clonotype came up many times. CDR3 sequence: CASSQDLASTKAKNIQYF. The CDR3 nucleotides read TGTGCCAGCAGCCAAGATTTGGCTAGCACCAAAGCCAAAAACATTCAGTACTTC. The rearrangement joins TRBV4-2 to TRBJ2-4; D might be TRBD2 (5 bases). The CDR3 runs 18 residues. Trimming pared 0 bases from V and 0 bases from J, leaving 15 bases between. The germline gives CDR1 LGHNA, CDR2 YNFKEQ.

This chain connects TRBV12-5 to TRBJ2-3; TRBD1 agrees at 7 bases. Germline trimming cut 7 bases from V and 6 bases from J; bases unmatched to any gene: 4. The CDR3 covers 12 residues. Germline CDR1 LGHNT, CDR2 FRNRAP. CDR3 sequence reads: CASEGAGDTQYF. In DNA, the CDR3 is TGTGCTAGTGAGGGGGCTGGGGATACGCAGTATTTT.

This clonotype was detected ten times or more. This CDR3 is CASSFATGGPNEQFF. In nucleotides, the CDR3 is TGTGCCAGCAGCTTTGCCACAGGGGGCCCGAATGAGCAGTTCTTC. The V gene is TRBV7-2, the J gene TRBJ2-1; 9 positions match TRBD1. The CDR3 extends over 15 amino acids. The J segment lost 7 bases and the V segment lost 3 bases, leaving 7 bases of the junction unmatched. Germline V lookup: CDR1 SGHTA, CDR2 FQGNSA. Full variable domain (rest looked up from reference TRBV7-2 and TRBJ2-1): GAGVSQSPSNKVTEKGKDVELRCDPISGHTALYWYRQSLGQGLEFLIYFQGNSAPDKSGLPSDRFSAERTGGSVSTLTIQRTQQEDSAVYLCASSFATGGPNEQFFGPGTRLTVL.

The CDR3 here is CSAPPVGGGYNEQFF. The DNA for the CDR3 is TGCAGTGCTCCCCCGGTGGGGGGTGGATACAATGAGCAGTTCTTC. V is TRBV20-1 and J is TRBJ2-1; maybe TRBD2 (6 bases). This CDR3 has 15 residues. Trimming cost V 5 bases and J 4 bases, with 18 bases left between them. Germline loops: CDR1 DFQATT, CDR2 SNEGSKA (reference sequence).

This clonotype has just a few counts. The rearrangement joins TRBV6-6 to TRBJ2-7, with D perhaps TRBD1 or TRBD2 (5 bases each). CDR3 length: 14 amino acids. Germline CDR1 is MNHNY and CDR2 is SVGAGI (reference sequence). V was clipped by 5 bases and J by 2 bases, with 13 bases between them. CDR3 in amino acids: CASSTRDGTYEQYF. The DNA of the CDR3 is TGTGCCAGCAGTACACGGGACGGAACCTACGAGCAGTACTTC.

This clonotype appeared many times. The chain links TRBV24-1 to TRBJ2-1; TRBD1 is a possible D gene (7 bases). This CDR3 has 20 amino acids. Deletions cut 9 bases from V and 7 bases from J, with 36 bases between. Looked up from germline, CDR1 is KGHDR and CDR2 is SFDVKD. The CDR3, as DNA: TGTGCCACCGGAATCACATGGAGGGAGAAGGGTTTCGGGGGACAGAATGAGCAGTTCTTC. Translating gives CATGITWREKGFGGQNEQFF.

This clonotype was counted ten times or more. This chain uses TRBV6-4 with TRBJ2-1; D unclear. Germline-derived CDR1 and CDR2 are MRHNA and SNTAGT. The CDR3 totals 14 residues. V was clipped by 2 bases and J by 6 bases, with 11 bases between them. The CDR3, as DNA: TGTGCCAGCAGTGACATCAGGACCCCCAATGAGCAGTTCTTC. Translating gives CASSDIRTPNEQFF.

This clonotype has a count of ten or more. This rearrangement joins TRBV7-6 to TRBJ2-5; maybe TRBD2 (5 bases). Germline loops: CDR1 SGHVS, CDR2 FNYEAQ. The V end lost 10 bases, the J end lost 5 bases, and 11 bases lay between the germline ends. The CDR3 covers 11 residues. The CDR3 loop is CATGLGETQYF. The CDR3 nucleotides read TGTGCCACCGGACTTGGGGAGACCCAGTACTTC.

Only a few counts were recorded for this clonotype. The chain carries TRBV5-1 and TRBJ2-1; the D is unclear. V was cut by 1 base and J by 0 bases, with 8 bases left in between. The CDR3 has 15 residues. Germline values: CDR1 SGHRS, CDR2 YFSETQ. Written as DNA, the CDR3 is TGCGCCAGCAGCTTGTCGGAGTTCTCCTACAATGAGCAGTTCTTC. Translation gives CASSLSEFSYNEQFF.

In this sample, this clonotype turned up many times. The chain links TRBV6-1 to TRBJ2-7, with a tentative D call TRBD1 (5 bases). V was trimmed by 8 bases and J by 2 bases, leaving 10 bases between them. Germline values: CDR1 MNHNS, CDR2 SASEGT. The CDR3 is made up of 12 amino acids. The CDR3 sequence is CASGQGTYEQYF. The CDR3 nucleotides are TGTGCCAGCGGGCAGGGTACCTACGAGCAGTACTTC.

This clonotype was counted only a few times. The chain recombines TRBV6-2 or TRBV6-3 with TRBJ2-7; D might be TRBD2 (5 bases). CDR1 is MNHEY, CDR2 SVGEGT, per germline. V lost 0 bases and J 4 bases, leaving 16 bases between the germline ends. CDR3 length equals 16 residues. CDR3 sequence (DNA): TGTGCCAGCAGTTACTCGAATGAGGGCCTGGAATACGAGCAGTACTTC. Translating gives CASSYSNEGLEYEQYF.

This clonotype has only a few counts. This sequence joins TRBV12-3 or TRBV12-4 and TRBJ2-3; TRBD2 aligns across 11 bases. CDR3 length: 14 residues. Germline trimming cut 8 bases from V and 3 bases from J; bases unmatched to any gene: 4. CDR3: CASGTSGPTDTQYF. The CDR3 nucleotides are TGTGCCAGCGGGACTAGCGGCCCAACAGATACGCAGTATTTT.

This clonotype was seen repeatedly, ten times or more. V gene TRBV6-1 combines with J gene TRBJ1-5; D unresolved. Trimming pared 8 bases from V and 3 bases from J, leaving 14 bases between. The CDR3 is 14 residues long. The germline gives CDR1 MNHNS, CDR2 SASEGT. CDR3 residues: CASAGGPYNQPQHF. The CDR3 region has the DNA TGTGCCAGCGCAGGAGGTCCTTACAATCAGCCCCAGCATTTT.

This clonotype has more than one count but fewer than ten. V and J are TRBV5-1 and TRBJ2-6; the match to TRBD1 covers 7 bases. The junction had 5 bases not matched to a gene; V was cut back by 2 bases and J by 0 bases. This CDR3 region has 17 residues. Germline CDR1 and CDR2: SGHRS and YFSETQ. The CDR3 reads CASSLGQARSGANVLTF. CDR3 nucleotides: TGCGCCAGCAGCTTAGGACAGGCCCGCTCTGGGGCCAACGTCCTGACTTTC.

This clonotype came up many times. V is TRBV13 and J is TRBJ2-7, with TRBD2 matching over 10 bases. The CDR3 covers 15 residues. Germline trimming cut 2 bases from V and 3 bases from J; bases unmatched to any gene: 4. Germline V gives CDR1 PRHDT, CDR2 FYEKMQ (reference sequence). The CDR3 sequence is CASSLLSGRDYEQYF. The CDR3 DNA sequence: TGTGCCAGCAGCTTACTGAGCGGGAGGGACTACGAGCAGTACTTC.

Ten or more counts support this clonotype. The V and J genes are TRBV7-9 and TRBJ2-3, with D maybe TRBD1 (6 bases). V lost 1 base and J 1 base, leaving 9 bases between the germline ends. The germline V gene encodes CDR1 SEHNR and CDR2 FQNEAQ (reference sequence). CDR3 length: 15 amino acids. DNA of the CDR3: TGTGCCAGCAGCTTAGTTCCAGGGGGCACAGATACGCAGTATTTT. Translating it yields CASSLVPGGTDTQYF.

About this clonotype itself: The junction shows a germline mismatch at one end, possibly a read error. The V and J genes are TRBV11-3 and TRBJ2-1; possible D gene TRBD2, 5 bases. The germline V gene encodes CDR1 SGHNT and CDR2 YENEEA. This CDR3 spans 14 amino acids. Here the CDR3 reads CTSSLGRGNNEQFF. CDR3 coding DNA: TGTACCAGCAGCTTAGGACGGGGAAACAATGAGCAGTTCTTC.

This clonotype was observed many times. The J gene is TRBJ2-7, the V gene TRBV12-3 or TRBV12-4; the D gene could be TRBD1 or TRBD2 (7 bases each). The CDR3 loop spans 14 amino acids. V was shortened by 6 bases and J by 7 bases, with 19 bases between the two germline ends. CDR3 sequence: CASSQAGTAGEQYF. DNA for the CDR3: TGTGCCAGCAGCCAAGCGGGGACAGCGGGGGAGCAGTACTTC.

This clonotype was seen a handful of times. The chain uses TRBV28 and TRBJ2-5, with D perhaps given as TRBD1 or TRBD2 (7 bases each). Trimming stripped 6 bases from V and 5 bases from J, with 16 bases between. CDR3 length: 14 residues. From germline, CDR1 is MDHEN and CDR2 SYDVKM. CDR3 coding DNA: TGTGCCAGCAGCTTGGGAGGGGGCGCGGAGACCCAGTACTTC. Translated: CASSLGGGAETQYF.